Below, 12 T cell receptor beta chains from the same sample are listed, as sequenced in a study of monozygotic twins with inflammatory bowel disease. Each CDR3 protein gets one entry in TCRdb, which reprocessed the 5' RACE reads and gives no DNA. This table lists about 110,000 distinct CDR3 sequences. The sample taken for sequencing was blood. Receptors originate from a human donor with ulcerative colitis or Crohn's disease, or a healthy co-twin of an affected twin (not recorded which).

The chain couples TRBV20-1 to TRBJ1-5; the TCRdb D gene call, TRBD1, has no DNA to confirm it. Germline V gives CDR1 DFQATT, CDR2 SNEGSKA (reference sequence). The CDR3 totals 13 residues. The CDR3 here is CSASPLSNQPQHF.

This chain connects TRBV7-9 to TRBJ1-2. The CDR3 spans 12 residues. From germline, CDR1 is SEHNR and CDR2 FQNEAQ (reference sequence). This CDR3 is CASSSGLGGYTF.

The chain recombines TRBV9 with TRBJ2-3; TCRdb outputs TRBD2, but without DNA this stays unchecked. Germline V CDR1 and CDR2: SGDLS, YYNGEE. The CDR3 has 17 amino acids. CDR3 region: CASSETVLAGGSDTQYF.

The chain uses TRBV29-1 and TRBJ2-2; the TRBD1 assignment by TCRdb is unverifiable without DNA. Germline V gene data show CDR1 as SQVTM and CDR2 as ANQGSEA. The CDR3 has 14 amino acids. The CDR3 reads CSVVGTGWTGELFF.

The chain couples TRBV12-3 or TRBV12-4 to TRBJ1-2; TCRdb gives TRBD1 as the D gene, but with no DNA this cannot be confirmed. The CDR3 runs to 13 residues. Here the CDR3 reads CASNTQGLYGYTF.

The genes are TRBV12-3 or TRBV12-4 and TRBJ2-5; TCRdb gives TRBD1 as the D gene, but with no DNA this cannot be confirmed. There are 14 residues in the CDR3. CDR3 sequence: CASTPGAGEETQYF.

The rearrangement links TRBV7-2 to TRBJ1-1; TCRdb names TRBD1, which stays unverified in the absence of DNA. The CDR3 has 13 residues. Germline assignment: CDR1 SGHTA and CDR2 FQGNSA. The CDR3 spells CASSRQQNTEAFF.

The rearrangement uses TRBV3-1 and TRBJ2-5; TCRdb names TRBD2, which stays unverified in the absence of DNA. Germline loops: CDR1 LGHDT, CDR2 YNNKEL (reference sequence). The CDR3 has 14 amino acids. CDR3 in amino acids: CASSLGPAGETQYF.

This CDR3 reads CASSLVRRSTEAFF. The chain combines TRBV12-3 or TRBV12-4 with TRBJ1-1. The CDR3 covers 14 residues.

The chain combines TRBV5-1 with TRBJ1-1; TCRdb selects TRBD1, and the lack of DNA leaves this call unchecked. The CDR3 runs 14 residues. From germline, CDR1 is SGHRS and CDR2 YFSETQ. This chain's CDR3 is CASSSESGYTEAFF.

The CDR3 here is CASGPGQGGNEQFF. The chain combines TRBV12-5 with TRBJ2-1; TCRdb calls TRBD1, which cannot be checked without DNA. This CDR3 comprises 14 residues. Germline CDR1 and CDR2: LGHNT and FRNRAP.

The chain couples TRBV2 to TRBJ2-2; lacking DNA, the TRBD1 call made by TCRdb goes unchecked. In germline, CDR1 is SNHLY, CDR2 FYNNEI. The CDR3 is made up of 16 amino acids. CDR3 protein: CASSEPDRGYTGELFF.